This T cell receptor (beta chain) was obtained from a study of T cell responses to AZD1222 COVID-19 vaccine. TCRdb's copy holds only in-frame clones and misses some; the assay was immunoSEQ multiplex PCR. The table lists 100,000 to 150,000 clones, about 88% of them singletons. With 3 bases clipped from V and 3 bases from J, the junction kept 2 bases outside the gene matches. Germline CDR1 SGHTA, CDR2 FQGNSA. This CDR3 contains 13 residues. About this clone itself: The sample has other DNA sequences that encode this CDR3 too.

This TCR was sampled from an adult in good health. The genes are TRBV7-2 and TRBJ2-7; 7 nucleotides agree with TRBD2. Source: peripheral blood, taken on day 0 of AZD1222 vaccination. CDR3 nucleotides: TGTGCCAGCAGCTTTGGCGGGAGCTACGAGCAGTACTTC. Amino acids: CASSFGGSYEQYF.